This TCR beta chain was identified during a study of blood T cell repertoires in COVID-19. From germline, CDR1 is SGDLS and CDR2 YYNGEE. Trimming stripped 0 bases from V and 6 bases from J, with 15 bases between. This CDR3 contains 15 residues. Original handling: For nucleated cells, counts were estimated from reference gene primer amplification. Sequenced by immunoSEQ multiplex PCR; TCRdb stores in-frame clones only, minus some. V, J and clone size reflect that table, while D and trimming were determined from the DNA. The repertoire includes 300,000 to 350,000 clones, roughly 88% of them detected once, and 2.5% to 3.5% sits in the top ten.

The specimen sequenced was peripheral blood. The rearrangement joins TRBV9 to TRBJ1-2, with a tentative D call TRBD1 (6 bases). The TCR was taken from a woman aged 25 to 39 with COVID-19, enrolled during active disease. CDR3 region: CASSVALMAGDGYTF. The DNA of the CDR3 is TGTGCCAGCAGCGTAGCCCTCATGGCAGGGGATGGCTACACCTTC.